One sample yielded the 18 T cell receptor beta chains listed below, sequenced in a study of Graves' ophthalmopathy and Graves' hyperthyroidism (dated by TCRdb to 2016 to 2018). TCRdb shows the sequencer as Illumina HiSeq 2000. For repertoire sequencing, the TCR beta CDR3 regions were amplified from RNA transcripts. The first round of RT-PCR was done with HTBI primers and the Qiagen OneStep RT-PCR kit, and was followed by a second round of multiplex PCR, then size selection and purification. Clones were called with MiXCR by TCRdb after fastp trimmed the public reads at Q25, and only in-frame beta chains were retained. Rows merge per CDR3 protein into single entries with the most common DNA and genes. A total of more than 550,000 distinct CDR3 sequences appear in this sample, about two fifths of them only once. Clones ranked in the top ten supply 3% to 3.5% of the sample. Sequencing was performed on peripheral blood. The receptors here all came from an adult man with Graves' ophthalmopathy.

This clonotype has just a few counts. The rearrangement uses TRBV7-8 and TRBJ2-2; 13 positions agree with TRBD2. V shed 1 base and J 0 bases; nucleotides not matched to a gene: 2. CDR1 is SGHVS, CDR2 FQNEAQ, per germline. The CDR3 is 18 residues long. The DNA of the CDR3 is TGTGCCAGCAGCTTAGGGACTAGCGGGGGAACGAACACCGGGGAGCTGTTTTTT. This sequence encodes CASSLGTSGGTNTGELFF.

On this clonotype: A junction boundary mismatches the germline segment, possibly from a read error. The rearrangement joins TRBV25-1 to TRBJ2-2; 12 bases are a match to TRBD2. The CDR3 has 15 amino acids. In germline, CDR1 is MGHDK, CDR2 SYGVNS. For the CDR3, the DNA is TGTGCCAGCAGTCCTAGCGGGGGGGCCGGCGGGGAGCTGGTTTTT. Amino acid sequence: CASSPSGGAGGELVF.

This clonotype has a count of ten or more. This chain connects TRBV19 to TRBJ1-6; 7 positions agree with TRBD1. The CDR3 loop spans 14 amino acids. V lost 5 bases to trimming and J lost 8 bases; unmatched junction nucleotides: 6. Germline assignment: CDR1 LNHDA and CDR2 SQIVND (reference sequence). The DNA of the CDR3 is TGTGCCAGTAGTGAAGACAGGGTTGATTCACCCCTCCACTTT. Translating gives CASSEDRVDSPLHF.

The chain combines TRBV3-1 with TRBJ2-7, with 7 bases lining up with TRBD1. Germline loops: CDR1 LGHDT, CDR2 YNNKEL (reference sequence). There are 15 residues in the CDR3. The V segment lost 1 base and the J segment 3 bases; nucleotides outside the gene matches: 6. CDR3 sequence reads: CASSQGSDRVYEQYF. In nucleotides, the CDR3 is TGTGCCAGCAGCCAAGGTAGCGACAGGGTCTACGAGCAGTACTTC.

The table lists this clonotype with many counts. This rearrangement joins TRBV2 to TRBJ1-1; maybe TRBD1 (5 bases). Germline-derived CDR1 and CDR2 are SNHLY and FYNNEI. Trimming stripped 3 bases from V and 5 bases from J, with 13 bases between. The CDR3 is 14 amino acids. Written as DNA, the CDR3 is TGTGCCAGCAGTGAGGGGTGGAAGGGGACTGAAGCTTTCTTT. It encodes CASSEGWKGTEAFF.

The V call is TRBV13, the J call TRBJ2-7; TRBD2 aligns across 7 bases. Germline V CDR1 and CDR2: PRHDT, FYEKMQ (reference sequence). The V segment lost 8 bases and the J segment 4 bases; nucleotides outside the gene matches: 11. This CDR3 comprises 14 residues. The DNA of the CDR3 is TGTGCCAGCGAACGAAGACTAGCTCCTTACGAGCAGTACTTC. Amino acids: CASERRLAPYEQYF.

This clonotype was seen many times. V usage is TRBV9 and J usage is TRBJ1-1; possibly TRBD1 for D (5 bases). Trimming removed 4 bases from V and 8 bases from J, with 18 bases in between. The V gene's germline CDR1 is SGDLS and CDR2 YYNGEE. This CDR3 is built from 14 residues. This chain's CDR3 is CASSLSGTLGEAFF. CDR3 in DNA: TGTGCCAGCAGCCTCTCCGGGACTCTTGGCGAAGCTTTCTTT.

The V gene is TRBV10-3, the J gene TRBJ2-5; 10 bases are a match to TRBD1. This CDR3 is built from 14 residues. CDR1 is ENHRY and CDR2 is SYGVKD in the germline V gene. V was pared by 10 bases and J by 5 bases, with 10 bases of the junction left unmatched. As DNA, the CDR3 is TGTGCCAGCAGGGCGACAGGGGGCTTGGAGACCCAGTACTTC. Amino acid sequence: CASRATGGLETQYF.

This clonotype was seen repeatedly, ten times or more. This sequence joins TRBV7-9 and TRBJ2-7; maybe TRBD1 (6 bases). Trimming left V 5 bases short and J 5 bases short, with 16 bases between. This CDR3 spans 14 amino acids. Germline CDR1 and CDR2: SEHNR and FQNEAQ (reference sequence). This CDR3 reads CASSRENRANEQYF. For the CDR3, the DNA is TGTGCCAGCAGCCGCGAGAACAGGGCGAACGAGCAGTACTTC.

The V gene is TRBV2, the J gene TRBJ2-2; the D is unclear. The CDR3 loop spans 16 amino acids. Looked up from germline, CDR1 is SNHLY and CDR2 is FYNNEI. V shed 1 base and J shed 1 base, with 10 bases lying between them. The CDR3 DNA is TGTGCCAGCAGTGAAGAGTCCTGGGGGAACACCGGGGAGCTGTTTTTT. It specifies CASSEESWGNTGELFF.

CDR3 sequence: CASGSPGTGGYTF. CDR3 nucleotides: TGTGCTAGTGGTTCACCCGGGACTGGTGGCTACACCTTC. The V and J genes are TRBV12-5 and TRBJ1-2; D possibly corresponds to TRBD1 (5 bases). From germline, CDR1 is LGHNT and CDR2 FRNRAP. The CDR3 has 13 residues. V lost 4 bases and J lost 7, with 13 bases in between.

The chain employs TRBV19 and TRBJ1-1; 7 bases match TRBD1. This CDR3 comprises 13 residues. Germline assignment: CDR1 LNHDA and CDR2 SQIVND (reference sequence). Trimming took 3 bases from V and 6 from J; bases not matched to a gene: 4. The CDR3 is CASSMVGTAEAFF. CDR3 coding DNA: TGTGCCAGTAGTATGGTGGGGACAGCTGAAGCTTTCTTT. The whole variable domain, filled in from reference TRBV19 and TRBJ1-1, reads DGGITQSPKYLFRKEGQNVTLSCEQNLNHDAMYWYRQDPGQGLRLIYYSQIVNDFQKGDIAEGYSVSREKKESFPLTVTSAQKNPTAFYLCASSMVGTAEAFFGQGTRLTVV.

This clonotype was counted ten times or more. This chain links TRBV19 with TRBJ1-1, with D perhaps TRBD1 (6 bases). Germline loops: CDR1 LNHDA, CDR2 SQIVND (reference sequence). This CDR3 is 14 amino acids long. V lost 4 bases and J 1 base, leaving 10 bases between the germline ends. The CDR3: CASSRTETNTEAFF. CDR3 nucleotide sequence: TGTGCCAGTAGTAGGACAGAGACGAACACTGAAGCTTTCTTT. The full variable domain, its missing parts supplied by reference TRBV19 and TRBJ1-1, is DGGITQSPKYLFRKEGQNVTLSCEQNLNHDAMYWYRQDPGQGLRLIYYSQIVNDFQKGDIAEGYSVSREKKESFPLTVTSAQKNPTAFYLCASSRTETNTEAFFGQGTRLTVV.

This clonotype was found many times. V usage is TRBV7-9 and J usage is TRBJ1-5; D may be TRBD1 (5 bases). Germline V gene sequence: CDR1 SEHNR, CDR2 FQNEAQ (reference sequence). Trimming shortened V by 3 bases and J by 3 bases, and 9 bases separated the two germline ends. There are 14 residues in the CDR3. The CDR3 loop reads CASSFPGPNQPQHF. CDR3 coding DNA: TGTGCCAGCAGCTTCCCGGGACCCAATCAGCCCCAGCATTTT. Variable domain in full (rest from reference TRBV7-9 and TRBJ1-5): DTGVSQNPRHKITKRGQNVTFRCDPISEHNRLYWYRQTLGQGPEFLTYFQNEAQLEKSRLLSDRFSAERPKGSFSTLEIQRTEQGDSAMYLCASSFPGPNQPQHFGDGTRLSIL.

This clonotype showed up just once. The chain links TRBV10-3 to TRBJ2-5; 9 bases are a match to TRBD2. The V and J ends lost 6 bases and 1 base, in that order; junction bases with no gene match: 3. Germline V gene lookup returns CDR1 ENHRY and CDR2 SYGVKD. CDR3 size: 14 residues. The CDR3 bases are TGTGCCATCAGGGCGACTAGCGGCCAAGAGACCCAGTACTTC. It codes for CAIRATSGQETQYF.

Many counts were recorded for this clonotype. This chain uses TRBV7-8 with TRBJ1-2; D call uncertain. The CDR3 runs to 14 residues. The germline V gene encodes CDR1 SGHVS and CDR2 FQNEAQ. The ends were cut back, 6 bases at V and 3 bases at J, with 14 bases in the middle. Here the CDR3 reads CASSGRRRDYGYTF. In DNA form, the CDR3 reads TGTGCCAGCAGTGGTAGGCGTAGGGACTATGGCTACACCTTC.

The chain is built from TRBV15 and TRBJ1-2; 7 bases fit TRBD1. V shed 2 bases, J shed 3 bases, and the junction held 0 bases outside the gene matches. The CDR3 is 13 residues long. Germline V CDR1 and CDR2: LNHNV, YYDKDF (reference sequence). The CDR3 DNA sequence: TGTGCCACCAGCAGACAGGGGGACTATGGCTACACCTTC. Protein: CATSRQGDYGYTF. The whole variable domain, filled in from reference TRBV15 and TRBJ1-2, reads DAMVIQNPRYQVTQFGKPVTLSCSQTLNHNVMYWYQQKSSQAPKLLFHYYDKDFNNEADTPDNFQSRRPNTSFCFLDIRSPGLGDTAMYLCATSRQGDYGYTFGSGTRLTVV.

In DNA form, the CDR3 reads TGCAGCGTTGCGGGACTAGCGGGGATCTACGAGCAGTACTTC. Translation: CSVAGLAGIYEQYF. The rearrangement joins TRBV29-1 to TRBJ2-7, with 13 bases matching TRBD2. Germline CDR1 reads SQVTM; CDR2 reads ANQGSEA. With 4 bases clipped from V and 3 bases from J, the junction kept 3 bases outside the gene matches. The length of the CDR3 is 14 residues.